This TCR beta chain stems from a study of blood T cell repertoires in COVID-19 (dated by TCRdb to 2018 to 2021). Concerning the study at large: The collaborator samples originated in the United States, Italy and Spain and spanned the acute and convalescent phases of COVID-19. The prospective study material was composed of cDNA or gDNA derived from T cells, B-cell-depleted T cells, or PBMCs. Subjects who had been exposed to COVID-19, were actively infected with it, or had recovered from it provided the deeply sampled blood TCRbeta repertoires that made up the dataset. A freely available public database, intended as a resource for researchers studying the immune response to SARS-CoV-2, is where the repertoires were released. The samples were drawn from two sources: the first 160 participants of the ongoing ImmuneRACE study, and some 1,300 subjects contributed by 6 global collaborators. Nearly every sample came with metadata listing a de-identified subject ID, COVID-19 status, age in years and sex. HLA class I and class II types, where available, came from metadata supplied by the sample provider rather than from assay-based typing.

Overall results and qualifications from the work: How much clinical and demographic metadata was included differed by source and by participant, and the metadata was provided uncurated.

TCRbeta CDR3 regions were amplified from genomic DNA by means of the immunoSEQ Assay, a bias-controlled multiplex PCR. From the authors' description of their analysis: The number of nucleated cells in each sample was estimated by amplification of reference gene primers within the assay. To quantify the absolute abundance of each unique TCRbeta CDR3 rearrangement, sequence reads were collapsed and filtered. For each sample, productive Simpson clonality was calculated by taking the square root of Simpson's diversity index across productive rearrangements. TCRdb provides this immuneACCESS table in a form limited to in-frame rearrangements. Some clones are lacking; in checked studies, under half of them reflect an unresolved V gene, and why the rest are absent is not known. V and J calls and clone size are given by that table; D and trimming were obtained from the DNA. This sample gives 75,000 to 90,000 clones in total; approximately 80% of them show up just once. About 18% of the sample comes from the top ten.

As for this clone: Its antigen remains unidentified. Nothing much larger sits one base from this clone, and base qualities are not available.

Its CDR3 holds 14 amino acids, cysteine through phenylalanine. Of the read, only the CDR3 DNA is kept; its 42 bases are in frame from base 1. Germline trimming amounts to 3 bases on V and 14 bases on J, with 12 as the count of junction bases outside the gene matches. Via the germline V gene (reference sequence), CDR1 is GTSNPN and CDR2 SVGIG. The collaborating institutions used their own protocols to collect whole blood in K2EDTA tubes. For TCRbeta analysis, collaborators shipped samples as frozen whole blood, isolated PBMCs, or DNA extracted from either of those sample types. The sequence came from a man of 80 years or more with active or convalescent COVID-19. The chain uses TRBV30 and TRBJ1-6; TRBD1 aligns with 8 central bases. The sequencing sample was made of peripheral blood. The CDR3 protein sequence reads: CAWRQDRVNEALHF. The bases are TGTGCCTGGAGACAGGACAGGGTAAATGAAGCCCTCCACTTT.